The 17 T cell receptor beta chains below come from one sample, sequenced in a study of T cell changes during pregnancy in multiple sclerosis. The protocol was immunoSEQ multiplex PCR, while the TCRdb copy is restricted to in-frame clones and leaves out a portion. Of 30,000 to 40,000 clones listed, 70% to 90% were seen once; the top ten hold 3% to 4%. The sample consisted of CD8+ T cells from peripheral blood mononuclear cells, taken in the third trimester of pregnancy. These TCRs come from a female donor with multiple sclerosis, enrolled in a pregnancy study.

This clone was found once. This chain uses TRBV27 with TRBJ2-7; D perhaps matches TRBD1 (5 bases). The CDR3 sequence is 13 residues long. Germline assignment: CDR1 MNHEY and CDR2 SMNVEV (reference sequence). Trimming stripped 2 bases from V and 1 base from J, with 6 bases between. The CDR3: CASSLRQSYEQYF. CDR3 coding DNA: TGTGCCAGCAGTTTAAGACAGTCCTACGAGCAGTACTTC.

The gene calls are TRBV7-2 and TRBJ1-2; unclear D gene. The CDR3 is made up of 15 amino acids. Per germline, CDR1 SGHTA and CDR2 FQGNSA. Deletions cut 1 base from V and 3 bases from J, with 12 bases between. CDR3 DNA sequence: TGTGCCAGCAGCTTAGTGGGAGGGTTGGACTATGGCTACACCTTC. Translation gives CASSLVGGLDYGYTF. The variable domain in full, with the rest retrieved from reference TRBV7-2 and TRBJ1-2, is GAGVSQSPSNKVTEKGKDVELRCDPISGHTALYWYRQSLGQGLEFLIYFQGNSAPDKSGLPSDRFSAERTGGSVSTLTIQRTQQEDSAVYLCASSLVGGLDYGYTFGSGTRLTVV.

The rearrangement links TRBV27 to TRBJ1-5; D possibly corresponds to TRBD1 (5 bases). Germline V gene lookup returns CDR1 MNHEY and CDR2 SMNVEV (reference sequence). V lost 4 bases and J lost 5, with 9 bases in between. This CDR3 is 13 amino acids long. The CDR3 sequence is CASSSGFYQPQHF. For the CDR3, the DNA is TGTGCCAGCAGTTCAGGGTTCTATCAGCCCCAGCATTTT.

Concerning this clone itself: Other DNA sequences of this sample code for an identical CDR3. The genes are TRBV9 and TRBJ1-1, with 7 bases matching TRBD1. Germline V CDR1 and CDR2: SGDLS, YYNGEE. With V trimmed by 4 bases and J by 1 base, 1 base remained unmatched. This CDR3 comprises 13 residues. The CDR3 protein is CASSRTGNTEAFF. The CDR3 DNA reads TGTGCCAGCAGCCGGACAGGGAACACTGAAGCTTTCTTT.

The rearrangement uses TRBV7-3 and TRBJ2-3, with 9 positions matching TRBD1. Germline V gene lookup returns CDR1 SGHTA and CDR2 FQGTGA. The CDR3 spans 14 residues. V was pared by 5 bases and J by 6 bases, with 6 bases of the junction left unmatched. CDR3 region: CASSEQGAADTQYF. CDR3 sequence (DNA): TGTGCCAGCAGCGAACAGGGGGCAGCGGATACGCAGTATTTT.

This chain's CDR3 is CASSLRGDRLNQPQHF. The DNA of the CDR3 is TGTGCCAGCAGCTTGAGGGGGGACAGGTTGAATCAGCCCCAGCATTTT. The J gene is TRBJ1-5, the V gene TRBV5-6, with 8 nucleotides matching TRBD1. The junction had 7 bases not matched to a gene; V was cut back by 1 base and J by 4 bases. The CDR3 spans 16 residues. Germline CDR1 is SGHDT and CDR2 is YYEEEE.

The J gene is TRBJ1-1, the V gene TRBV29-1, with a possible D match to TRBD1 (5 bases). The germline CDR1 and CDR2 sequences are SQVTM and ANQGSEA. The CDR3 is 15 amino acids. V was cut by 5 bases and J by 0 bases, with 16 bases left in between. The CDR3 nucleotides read TGCAGCGTTATGGACCTCACAGGTGTGAACACTGAAGCTTTCTTT. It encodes CSVMDLTGVNTEAFF. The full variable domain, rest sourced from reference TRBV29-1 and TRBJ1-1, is SAVISQKPSRDICQRGTSLTIQCQVDSQVTMMFWYRQQPGQSLTLIATANQGSEATYESGFVIDKFPISRPNLTFSTLTVSNMSPEDSSIYLCSVMDLTGVNTEAFFGQGTRLTVV.

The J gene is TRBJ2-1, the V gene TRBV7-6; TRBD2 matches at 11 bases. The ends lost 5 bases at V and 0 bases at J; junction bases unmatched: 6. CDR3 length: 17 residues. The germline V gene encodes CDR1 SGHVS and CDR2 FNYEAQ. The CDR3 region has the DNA TGTGCCAGCAGCGTACTAGCGGGGGTTAGCTCCTACAATGAGCAGTTCTTC. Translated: CASSVLAGVSSYNEQFF.

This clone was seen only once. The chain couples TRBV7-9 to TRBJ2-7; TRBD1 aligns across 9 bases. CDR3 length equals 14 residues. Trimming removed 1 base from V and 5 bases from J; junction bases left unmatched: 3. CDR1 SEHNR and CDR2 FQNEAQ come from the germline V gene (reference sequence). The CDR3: CASSLVGQGNEQYF. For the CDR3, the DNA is TGTGCCAGCAGCTTAGTGGGACAGGGAAACGAGCAGTACTTC.

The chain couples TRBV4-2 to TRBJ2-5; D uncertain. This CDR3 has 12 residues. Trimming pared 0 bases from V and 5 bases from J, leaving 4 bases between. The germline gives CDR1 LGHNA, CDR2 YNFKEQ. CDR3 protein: CASSQDQETQYF. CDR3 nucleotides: TGTGCCAGCAGCCAAGATCAGGAGACCCAGTACTTC.

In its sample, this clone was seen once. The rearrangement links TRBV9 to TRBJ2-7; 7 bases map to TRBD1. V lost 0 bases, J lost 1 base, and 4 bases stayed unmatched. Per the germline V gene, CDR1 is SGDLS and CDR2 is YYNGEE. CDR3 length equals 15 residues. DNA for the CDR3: TGTGCCAGCAGCGTAGGAGGGGGCAAGTCCTACGAGCAGTACTTC. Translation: CASSVGGGKSYEQYF.

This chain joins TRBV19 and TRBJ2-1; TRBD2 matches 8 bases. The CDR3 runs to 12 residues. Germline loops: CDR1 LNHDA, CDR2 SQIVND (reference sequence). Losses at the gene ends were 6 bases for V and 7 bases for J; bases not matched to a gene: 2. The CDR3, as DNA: TGTGCCAGTAGCGGGGGGGCGAATGAGCAGTTCTTC. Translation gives CASSGGANEQFF.

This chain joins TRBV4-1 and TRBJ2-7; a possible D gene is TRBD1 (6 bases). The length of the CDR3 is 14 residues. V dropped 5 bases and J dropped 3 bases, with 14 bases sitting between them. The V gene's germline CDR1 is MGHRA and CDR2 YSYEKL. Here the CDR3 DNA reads TGCGCCAGCAGCGCACAGGGAGCCCTCTACGAGCAGTACTTC. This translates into CASSAQGALYEQYF.

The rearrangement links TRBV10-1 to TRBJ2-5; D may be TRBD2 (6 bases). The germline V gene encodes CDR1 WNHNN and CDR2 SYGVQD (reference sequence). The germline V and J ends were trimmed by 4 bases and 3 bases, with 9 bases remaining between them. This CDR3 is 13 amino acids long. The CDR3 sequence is CASSGGGEETQYF. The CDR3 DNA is TGCGCCAGCAGTGGGGGCGGGGAAGAGACCCAGTACTTC.

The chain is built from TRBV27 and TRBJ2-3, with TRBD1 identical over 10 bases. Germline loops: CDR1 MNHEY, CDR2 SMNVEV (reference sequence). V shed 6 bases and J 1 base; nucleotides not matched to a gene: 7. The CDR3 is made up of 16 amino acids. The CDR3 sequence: CASRVLGQGGTDTQYF. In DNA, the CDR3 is TGTGCCAGCAGGGTGTTAGGACAGGGGGGCACAGATACGCAGTATTTT.

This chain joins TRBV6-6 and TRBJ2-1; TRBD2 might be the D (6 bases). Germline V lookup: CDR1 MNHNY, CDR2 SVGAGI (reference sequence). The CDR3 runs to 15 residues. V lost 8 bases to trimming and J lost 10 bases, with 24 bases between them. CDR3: CASFTRGGERGEQFF. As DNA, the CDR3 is TGTGCCAGCTTTACACGCGGCGGGGAGCGAGGGGAGCAGTTCTTC.

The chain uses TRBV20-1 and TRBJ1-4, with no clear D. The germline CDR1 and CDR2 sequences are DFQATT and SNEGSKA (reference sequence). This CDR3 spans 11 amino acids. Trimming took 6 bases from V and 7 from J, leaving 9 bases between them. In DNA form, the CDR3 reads TGCAGTGCGCCTGCAGGTGAAAAACTGTTTTTT. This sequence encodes CSAPAGEKLFF.